These 22 T cell receptor beta chains were all obtained from the same sample, sequenced in a study of control samples from healthy donors and cancer patients. The repertoire was sequenced with immunoSEQ multiplex PCR; TCRdb's copy has only in-frame clones and lacks some. This table holds under 200,000 clones, 90% to 95% found once. The sequencing sample was made of blood. The receptors originated from a woman in her 30s in good health.

V gene TRBV7-9 combines with J gene TRBJ1-5; D not certain. The CDR3 loop spans 15 amino acids. Germline CDR1 and CDR2: SEHNR and FQNEAQ (reference sequence). Trimming pared 5 bases from V and 0 bases from J, leaving 11 bases between. This chain's CDR3 is CASSPRGPSNQPQHF. The CDR3 nucleotides are TGTGCCAGCAGCCCCCGGGGTCCTAGCAATCAGCCCCAGCATTTT.

In this sample, this clone turned up once. The chain links TRBV18 to TRBJ1-2; TRBD1 aligns across 9 bases. Germline V gene lookup returns CDR1 KGHSH and CDR2 LQKENI. The V segment lost 4 bases and the J segment 4 bases; nucleotides outside the gene matches: 4. This CDR3 spans 14 amino acids. CDR3 DNA sequence: TGTGCCAGCTCACGGACAGGGGAACGCTATGGCTACACCTTC. Encoded protein: CASSRTGERYGYTF.

The chain couples TRBV10-3 to TRBJ2-1; 14 nucleotides agree with TRBD2. Per the germline V gene, CDR1 is ENHRY and CDR2 is SYGVKD. The CDR3 contains 18 residues. Trimming cost V 7 bases and J 0 bases; bases outside gene matches: 8. CDR3 region: CAINGLAGGLSSYNEQFF. For the CDR3, the DNA is TGTGCCATCAACGGACTAGCGGGAGGACTTAGCTCCTACAATGAGCAGTTCTTC.

The rearrangement uses TRBV5-1 and TRBJ2-7; D is ambiguous. Germline V gene data show CDR1 as SGHRS and CDR2 as YFSETQ. This CDR3 region has 15 residues. V was pared by 1 base and J by 0 bases, with 11 bases between. In DNA form, the CDR3 reads TGCGCCAGCAGCTTGCGACTGAAAAGCTCCTACGAGCAGTACTTC. The encoded protein is CASSLRLKSSYEQYF.

This clone was seen a single time. The rearrangement joins TRBV27 to TRBJ2-3, with 15 bases that match TRBD2. J gave up 0 bases and V 5 bases, and 12 bases lay outside the gene matches. CDR1 MNHEY and CDR2 SMNVEV come from the germline V gene (reference sequence). The length of the CDR3 is 20 residues. Here the CDR3 DNA reads TGTGCCAGCAGTGGGCGTCACGGACTAGCGGGAGGGGCTAGCACAGATACGCAGTATTTT. This gives the protein CASSGRHGLAGGASTDTQYF.

J is TRBJ2-3 and V is TRBV30, with 15 bases aligning to TRBD2. CDR3 length: 15 residues. Germline V gene sequence: CDR1 GTSNPN, CDR2 SVGIG (reference sequence). V trimming: 3 bases; J trimming: 5 bases; junction bases outside the gene matches: 3. The CDR3 DNA reads TGTGCCTGGAGCGAGGGACTAGCGGGGGGAGATACGCAGTATTTT. Encoded protein: CAWSEGLAGGDTQYF. The full variable domain, in which reference TRBV30 and TRBJ2-3 provide the parts outside the CDR3, is SQTIHQWPATLVQPVGSPLSLECTVEGTSNPNLYWYRQAAGRGLQLLFYSVGIGQISSEVPQNLSASRPQDRQFILSSKKLLLSDSGFYLCAWSEGLAGGDTQYFGPGTRLTVL.

The chain couples TRBV11-3 to TRBJ2-1; 11 bases are shared with TRBD2. This CDR3 region has 16 residues. Germline lookup yields CDR1 SGHNT and CDR2 YENEEA. V trimming: 1 base; J trimming: 8 bases; junction bases outside the gene matches: 7. The CDR3 DNA sequence: TGTGCCAGCAGCTTAGGGGAACTAGCGGGAGTAGATGAGCAGTTCTTC. Encoded protein: CASSLGELAGVDEQFF.

CDR3 bases: TGTGCCAGTAGTATCCAGGGGGTTGTTGATTCACCCCTCCACTTT. Protein: CASSIQGVVDSPLHF. The chain is built from TRBV19 and TRBJ1-6, with 7 bases fitting TRBD1. The ends lost 3 bases at V and 8 bases at J; junction bases unmatched: 7. CDR3 size: 15 residues. Germline V CDR1 and CDR2: LNHDA, SQIVND (reference sequence).

The V gene is TRBV5-1, the J gene TRBJ1-2; D remains unclear. Germline CDR1 is SGHRS and CDR2 is YFSETQ. The CDR3 runs 14 residues. V lost 7 bases to trimming and J lost 0 bases, with 13 bases between them. This CDR3 reads CASGSAPANYGYTF. The CDR3 coding sequence is TGCGCCAGCGGGAGTGCTCCGGCTAACTATGGCTACACCTTC.

The chain employs TRBV28 and TRBJ1-2; 7 bases align to TRBD1. CDR3 size: 12 residues. V lost 8 bases to trimming and J lost 4 bases; unmatched junction nucleotides: 4. Germline values: CDR1 MDHEN, CDR2 SYDVKM. CDR3 sequence: CASYRTGYGYTF. DNA of the CDR3: TGTGCCAGCTATCGGACAGGCTATGGCTACACCTTC.

The table lists this clone with a few counts. This rearrangement joins TRBV9 to TRBJ1-6, with 9 bases matching TRBD1. The CDR3 length is 14 residues. V lost 1 base, J lost 8 bases, and 1 base stayed unmatched. Per germline, CDR1 SGDLS and CDR2 YYNGEE. CDR3 DNA sequence: TGTGCCAGCAGCGTAACAGGGGGCGATTCACCCCTCCACTTT. Protein product: CASSVTGGDSPLHF.

The chain links TRBV11-1 to TRBJ1-1; D ambiguous. Germline CDR1 is SGHAT and CDR2 is FQDESV (reference sequence). Trimming removed 3 bases from V and 1 base from J, with 6 bases in between. This CDR3 spans 13 amino acids. CDR3 DNA: TGTGCCAGCAGCTTGGTCGAGAACACTGAAGCTTTCTTT. This translates into CASSLVENTEAFF.

Comment on this clone: Other DNA sequences within the sample encode an identical CDR3. The chain links TRBV18 to TRBJ1-3; no clear D. The CDR3 contains 13 residues. V was trimmed by 3 bases and J by 0 bases, leaving 3 bases between them. CDR1 KGHSH and CDR2 LQKENI come from the germline V gene. The CDR3 loop reads CASSPDSGNTIYF. In DNA, the CDR3 is TGTGCCAGCTCACCGGACTCTGGAAACACCATATATTTT.

The CDR3 coding sequence is TGTGCCAGCAGCTATAGGGGGCACCAGGCTGAAGCTTTCTTT. Its translation: CASSYRGHQAEAFF. V usage is TRBV4-2 and J usage is TRBJ1-1; 7 nucleotides line up with TRBD1. V was pared by 5 bases and J by 6 bases, with 9 bases of the junction left unmatched. CDR1 LGHNA and CDR2 YNFKEQ come from the germline V gene. The CDR3 contains 14 residues.

This clone is a singleton in its sample. The rearrangement joins TRBV13 to TRBJ1-2; 10 bases align to TRBD1. CDR1 is PRHDT, CDR2 FYEKMQ, per germline (reference sequence). V was pared by 7 bases and J by 3 bases, with 5 bases of the junction left unmatched. This CDR3 spans 14 amino acids. CDR3 DNA: TGTGCCAGCAACCGACAGGGGGCGGACTATGGCTACACCTTC. This codes for CASNRQGADYGYTF.

The chain uses TRBV7-9 and TRBJ1-4; D uncertain. The germline V gene encodes CDR1 SEHNR and CDR2 FQNEAQ (reference sequence). The CDR3 is made up of 11 amino acids. V dropped 2 bases and J dropped 7 bases, with 2 bases sitting between them. The CDR3: CASSLTEKLFF. CDR3 nucleotides: TGTGCCAGCAGCTTAACTGAAAAACTGTTTTTT.

This chain joins TRBV19 and TRBJ1-1; the match to TRBD1 covers 8 bases. The CDR3 sequence is 15 residues long. The germline CDR1 and CDR2 sequences are LNHDA and SQIVND (reference sequence). After removal of 2 bases from V and 4 bases from J, the junction contained 6 bases not matched to a gene. Here the CDR3 reads CASSIPGGKSTEAFF. The CDR3 nucleotides read TGTGCCAGTAGTATACCAGGGGGCAAGAGCACTGAAGCTTTCTTT.

This clone was observed a single time. This CDR3 is CASSDGTDNSPLHF. The CDR3 DNA follows: TGTGCCAGCAGTGACGGGACAGATAATTCACCCCTCCACTTT. V usage is TRBV6-2 or TRBV6-3 and J usage is TRBJ1-6, with 7 nucleotides matching TRBD1. Germline V CDR1 and CDR2: MNHEY, SVGEGT. The CDR3 is 14 residues long. V was pared by 5 bases and J by 5 bases, with 3 bases of the junction left unmatched.

This chain connects TRBV19 to TRBJ2-1, with D possibly being TRBD2 (5 bases). The V end lost 1 base, the J end lost 2 bases, and 6 bases lay between the germline ends. CDR3 length: 14 amino acids. Germline values: CDR1 LNHDA, CDR2 SQIVND (reference sequence). The CDR3 region is CASSIGETYNEQFF. The CDR3 region has the DNA TGTGCCAGTAGTATAGGGGAGACCTACAATGAGCAGTTCTTC.

The chain employs TRBV5-1 and TRBJ2-3; possible D gene TRBD2, 6 bases. This CDR3 has 16 residues. Per the germline V gene, CDR1 is SGHRS and CDR2 is YFSETQ. Between the trimmed V and J ends, which lost 2 bases and 0 bases, there was a span of 13 bases. The chain's CDR3 is CASSFLATPSTDTQYF. In nucleotides, the CDR3 is TGCGCCAGCAGCTTCCTAGCGACGCCTAGCACAGATACGCAGTATTTT.

The chain carries TRBV2 and TRBJ1-5, with a possible D match to TRBD1 (5 bases). V was cut by 2 bases and J by 4 bases, with 9 bases left in between. There are 14 residues in the CDR3. Germline V gene sequence: CDR1 SNHLY, CDR2 FYNNEI. CDR3 nucleotides: TGTGCCAGCAGTGAATGGGAGGGGAATCAGCCCCAGCATTTT. Amino acid sequence: CASSEWEGNQPQHF.

As concerns this clone: The same CDR3 can be traced to other DNA sequences in this sample. The rearrangement uses TRBV6-4 and TRBJ1-1; no definite D call. V lost 0 bases and J lost 2, with 4 bases in between. The length of the CDR3 is 13 residues. Germline V gene lookup returns CDR1 MRHNA and CDR2 SNTAGT. The CDR3 region is CASSDSTNTEAFF. The CDR3 nucleotides are TGTGCCAGCAGTGACTCCACAAACACTGAAGCTTTCTTT.